Listed here are 25 T cell receptor beta chains from one sample, sequenced in a study of cytomegalovirus exposure and HLA in healthy donors. Primers: 60 Vbeta forward and 13 Jbeta reverse. Generated by immunoSEQ multiplex PCR, the TCRdb table keeps only in-frame clones and is missing some. The sample includes about 150,000 clones, around 75% of them seen just once. Sequencing was performed on PBMCs. The receptors were gathered from a man between 60 and 70 years old in good health and CMV-seronegative.

CDR3 nucleotides: TGTGCCAGCAGCCCCAGGGGGGCTTTCCCTGAGACAGATACGCAGTATTTT. Amino acids: CASSPRGAFPETDTQYF. This chain uses TRBV9 with TRBJ2-3, with a weak D call TRBD1 (7 bases). Trimming pared 4 bases from V and 3 bases from J, leaving 21 bases between. The length of the CDR3 is 17 residues. Looked up from germline, CDR1 is SGDLS and CDR2 is YYNGEE.

The chain uses TRBV10-3 and TRBJ1-2, with D hard to call. The CDR3 spans 14 residues. Deletions cut 9 bases from V and 0 bases from J, with 14 bases between. CDR1 is ENHRY, CDR2 SYGVKD, per germline. For the CDR3, the DNA is TGTGCCATTCTCGACAATCAAGCTAACTATGGCTACACCTTC. Amino acid sequence: CAILDNQANYGYTF.

The chain uses TRBV28 and TRBJ1-4; weak D call: TRBD1 (5 bases). The CDR3 totals 16 residues. V lost 7 bases and J lost 0, with 15 bases in between. CDR1 is MDHEN and CDR2 is SYDVKM in the germline V gene. CDR3 sequence: CASNYRLTPTNEKLFF. The CDR3 coding sequence is TGTGCCAGCAATTACAGGCTGACCCCAACTAATGAAAAACTGTTTTTT.

Only one count was recorded for this clone. The gene calls are TRBV29-1 and TRBJ2-7; D might be TRBD2 (6 bases). From germline, CDR1 is SQVTM and CDR2 ANQGSEA. V was cut by 4 bases and J by 5 bases, with 21 bases left in between. This CDR3 has 15 amino acids. CDR3: CSVVPLGGAIDEQYF. CDR3 nucleotides: TGCAGCGTTGTCCCTCTCGGGGGTGCTATCGACGAGCAGTACTTC.

The gene calls are TRBV5-6 and TRBJ2-7; a possible D gene is TRBD1 (6 bases). CDR3 length: 15 residues. Germline loops: CDR1 SGHDT, CDR2 YYEEEE. V lost 2 bases, J lost 3 bases, and 15 bases lay in between. CDR3 nucleotides: TGTGCCAGCAGCTTAAACAGGGTTTTTGTCTACGAGCAGTACTTC. Amino acids: CASSLNRVFVYEQYF.

J is TRBJ2-7 and V is TRBV4-1; 13 positions agree with TRBD2. The germline gives CDR1 MGHRA, CDR2 YSYEKL. This CDR3 comprises 16 residues. After removal of 4 bases from V and 0 bases from J, the junction contained 3 bases not matched to a gene. The CDR3, as DNA: TGCGCCAGCAGCCTTTGGACTAGCGGGAGCTCCTACGAGCAGTACTTC. Its protein product is CASSLWTSGSSYEQYF.

V gene TRBV20-1 combines with J gene TRBJ2-1; D is possibly TRBD1 (5 bases). The CDR3 contains 11 residues. The ends were cut back, 5 bases at V and 5 bases at J, with 7 bases in the middle. Germline CDR1 DFQATT, CDR2 SNEGSKA (reference sequence). This chain's CDR3 is CSAGANNEQFF. CDR3 sequence (DNA): TGCAGTGCTGGGGCCAACAATGAGCAGTTCTTC.

This chain uses TRBV6-6 with TRBJ1-5; tentative D call: TRBD1 (5 bases). The CDR3 contains 13 residues. Trimming left V 1 base short and J 5 bases short, with 6 bases between. Germline assignment: CDR1 MNHNY and CDR2 SVGAGI (reference sequence). CDR3 nucleotides: TGTGCCAGCAGTTACTTCAGGGATCAGCCCCAGCATTTT. Protein product: CASSYFRDQPQHF.

The genes are TRBV18 and TRBJ1-1; 8 bases are a match to TRBD1. The CDR3 totals 15 residues. V gave up 3 bases and J gave up 1 base; unmatched junction bases: 4. Looked up from germline, CDR1 is KGHSH and CDR2 is LQKENI. This chain's CDR3 is CASSPEGQGNTEAFF. In DNA form, the CDR3 reads TGTGCCAGCTCACCTGAAGGACAGGGGAACACTGAAGCTTTCTTT.

This clone came up a few times. This chain links TRBV5-1 with TRBJ2-5; TRBD2 agrees at 10 bases. CDR3 length: 17 residues. V lost 0 bases to trimming and J lost 5 bases; unmatched junction nucleotides: 10. Germline V CDR1 and CDR2: SGHRS, YFSETQ. CDR3: CASSLDLAGGEGETQYF. CDR3 nucleotides: TGCGCCAGCAGCTTGGACTTAGCGGGAGGTGAAGGGGAGACCCAGTACTTC.

This rearrangement joins TRBV7-6 to TRBJ1-4; D may be TRBD1 (5 bases). Germline V CDR1 and CDR2: SGHVS, FNYEAQ. The V end lost 5 bases, the J end lost 0 bases, and 13 bases lay between the germline ends. CDR3 length: 16 amino acids. CDR3 bases: TGTGCCAGCAGCATCCTGGGGGGTGCAACTAATGAAAAACTGTTTTTT. It codes for CASSILGGATNEKLFF. The entire variable domain, with the rest obtained from reference TRBV7-6 and TRBJ1-4, is as follows: GAGVSQSPRYKVTKRGQDVALRCDPISGHVSLYWYRQALGQGPEFLTYFNYEAQQDKSGLPNDRFSAERPEGSISTLTIQRTEQRDSAMYRCASSILGGATNEKLFFGSGTQLSVL.

The chain couples TRBV20-1 to TRBJ2-7; unclear D gene. This CDR3 is built from 11 residues. The germline V gene encodes CDR1 DFQATT and CDR2 SNEGSKA (reference sequence). Trimming left V 5 bases short and J 3 bases short, with 8 bases between. The CDR3 is CSARSDYEQYF. CDR3 nucleotides: TGCAGTGCTCGGTCTGACTACGAGCAGTACTTC.

This clone was observed a handful of times. V gene TRBV6-5 combines with J gene TRBJ1-6, with unresolved D. V gave up 0 bases and J gave up 6 bases, with 9 bases separating them. The germline V gene encodes CDR1 MNHEY and CDR2 SVGAGI. This CDR3 comprises 15 residues. The CDR3 protein is CASSYSPVPNSPLHF. DNA for the CDR3: TGTGCCAGCAGTTACTCGCCAGTCCCTAATTCACCCCTCCACTTT.

The chain recombines TRBV18 with TRBJ2-2, with D perhaps matching TRBD1 (5 bases). CDR1 KGHSH and CDR2 LQKENI come from the germline V gene. The CDR3 spans 16 residues. Trimming left V 3 bases short and J 1 base short, with 12 bases between. The CDR3 is CASSPLTGQNTGELFF. CDR3 coding DNA: TGTGCCAGCTCACCGCTTACAGGACAGAACACCGGGGAGCTGTTTTTT.

V and J are TRBV11-2 and TRBJ2-7; D is possibly TRBD1 (5 bases). V shed 3 bases and J shed 6 bases, with 27 bases lying between them. Germline V gene lookup returns CDR1 SGHAT and CDR2 FQNNGV. The CDR3 is made up of 18 amino acids. The CDR3 region is CASSFPKHRSALTPEQYF. The CDR3 DNA sequence: TGTGCCAGCAGCTTTCCCAAACACAGGTCCGCACTTACGCCCGAGCAGTACTTC. The full variable domain, rest sourced from reference TRBV11-2 and TRBJ2-7, is EAGVAQSPRYKIIEKRQSVAFWCNPISGHATLYWYQQILGQGPKLLIQFQNNGVVDDSQLPKDRFSAERLKGVDSTLKIQPAKLEDSAVYLCASSFPKHRSALTPEQYFGPGTRLTVT.

This chain joins TRBV2 and TRBJ2-2; the match to TRBD2 covers 10 bases. The germline V gene has CDR1 SNHLY and CDR2 FYNNEI. V lost 6 bases and J lost 4; bases outside the gene matches: 5. CDR3 size: 15 residues. The CDR3 loop reads CASRALAGATGELFF. CDR3 nucleotides: TGTGCCAGCAGAGCTCTAGCGGGAGCCACCGGGGAGCTGTTTTTT.

The chain uses TRBV19 and TRBJ2-5, with 12 bases matching TRBD2. Germline CDR1 LNHDA, CDR2 SQIVND (reference sequence). This CDR3 contains 19 residues. Trimming at V came to 1 base and at J to 4 bases, leaving 13 bases not matched to a gene. DNA for the CDR3: TGTGCCAGTAGTATAGGGCGACTAGCGGGAGATGGAGTCAGAGAGACCCAGTACTTC. Its translation is CASSIGRLAGDGVRETQYF. Full variable domain (remainder filled in from reference TRBV19 and TRBJ2-5): DGGITQSPKYLFRKEGQNVTLSCEQNLNHDAMYWYRQDPGQGLRLIYYSQIVNDFQKGDIAEGYSVSREKKESFPLTVTSAQKNPTAFYLCASSIGRLAGDGVRETQYFGPGTRLLVL.

This chain connects TRBV9 to TRBJ2-7; 7 bases are shared with TRBD2. The CDR3 has 15 amino acids. The germline V gene encodes CDR1 SGDLS and CDR2 YYNGEE. V lost 0 bases and J lost 7; bases outside the gene matches: 10. The CDR3 DNA is TGTGCCAGCAGCGTAGAAGCGGGGCGGACTGTGGAGCAGTACTTC. Its protein product is CASSVEAGRTVEQYF.

The chain has TRBV30 and TRBJ2-3, with a tentative D call TRBD2 (6 bases). The germline CDR1 and CDR2 sequences are GTSNPN and SVGIG (reference sequence). V lost 0 bases and J 3 bases, leaving 19 bases between the germline ends. This CDR3 is built from 17 residues. CDR3 residues: CAWSVRGAVWGTDTQYF. The CDR3 nucleotides are TGTGCCTGGAGTGTACGCGGGGCAGTCTGGGGGACAGATACGCAGTATTTT.

The chain links TRBV5-1 to TRBJ1-2; TRBD1 aligns across 12 bases. The CDR3 runs to 14 residues. The J segment lost 6 bases and the V segment lost 2 bases, leaving 2 bases of the junction unmatched. CDR1 and CDR2 (germline): SGHRS, YFSETQ. CDR3 coding DNA: TGCGCCAGCAGCTTCGGGACAGGGGGCCATGGCTACACCTTC. Its translation: CASSFGTGGHGYTF. Combining the CDR3 with reference TRBV5-1 and TRBJ1-2 gives the whole variable domain KAGVTQTPRYLIKTRGQQVTLSCSPISGHRSVSWYQQTPGQGLQFLFEYFSETQRNKGNFPGRFSGRQFSNSRSEMNVSTLELGDSALYLCASSFGTGGHGYTFGSGTRLTVV.

In this sample, this clone turned up a few times. The V and J genes are TRBV5-1 and TRBJ2-1, with 7 bases aligning to TRBD2. J lost 0 bases, V lost 2 bases, and 5 bases had no gene match. CDR1 and CDR2 (germline): SGHRS, YFSETQ. CDR3 size: 16 residues. For the CDR3, the DNA is TGCGCCAGCAGCTTCGGAGCGGGAAGCTCCTACAATGAGCAGTTCTTC. Translated: CASSFGAGSSYNEQFF. The variable domain in full, completed from reference TRBV5-1 and TRBJ2-1, reads KAGVTQTPRYLIKTRGQQVTLSCSPISGHRSVSWYQQTPGQGLQFLFEYFSETQRNKGNFPGRFSGRQFSNSRSEMNVSTLELGDSALYLCASSFGAGSSYNEQFFGPGTRLTVL.

This clone was seen only a few times. The chain joins TRBV7-9 to TRBJ2-1; 9 bases are a match to TRBD2. The length of the CDR3 is 15 residues. Germline V gene data show CDR1 as SEHNR and CDR2 as FQNEAQ (reference sequence). V shed 2 bases and J 6 bases; nucleotides not matched to a gene: 5. This chain's CDR3 is CASSLRVAGVNEQFF. CDR3 DNA sequence: TGTGCCAGCAGCTTAAGAGTAGCGGGAGTCAATGAGCAGTTCTTC.

The chain joins TRBV7-9 to TRBJ2-7; 8 positions match TRBD2. Germline V gene lookup returns CDR1 SEHNR and CDR2 FQNEAQ (reference sequence). The CDR3 runs 15 residues. Unmatched junction bases numbered 2, after V lost 1 base and J lost 0 bases. The CDR3 DNA sequence: TGTGCCAGCAGCTTAGATAGCGGGATCTCCTACGAGCAGTACTTC. Its protein is CASSLDSGISYEQYF. Looking up the rest from reference TRBV7-9 and TRBJ2-7 gives the full variable domain: DTGVSQNPRHKITKRGQNVTFRCDPISEHNRLYWYRQTLGQGPEFLTYFQNEAQLEKSRLLSDRFSAERPKGSFSTLEIQRTEQGDSAMYLCASSLDSGISYEQYFGPGTRLTVT.

In its sample, this clone was seen a few times. This sequence joins TRBV4-3 and TRBJ2-1; D is perhaps TRBD2 (6 bases). This CDR3 is built from 15 residues. The ends were cut back, 5 bases at V and 0 bases at J, with 11 bases in the middle. CDR1 is LGHNA, CDR2 YSLEER, per germline. The CDR3 region is CASSVSGSSYNEQFF. CDR3 DNA: TGCGCCAGCAGCGTTAGCGGATCCTCCTACAATGAGCAGTTCTTC.

The chain carries TRBV7-8 and TRBJ1-2; D is unclear. Germline V gives CDR1 SGHVS, CDR2 FQNEAQ. Trimming took off 1 base at V and 2 bases at J, with 14 bases between the two ends. The CDR3 contains 16 residues. The CDR3 spells CASSLGVTSLNYGYTF. DNA for the CDR3: TGTGCCAGCAGCTTAGGTGTCACCTCACTAAACTATGGCTACACCTTC. The complete variable domain, with remaining parts taken from reference TRBV7-8 and TRBJ1-2, reads GAGVSQSPRYKVAKRGQDVALRCDPISGHVSLFWYQQALGQGPEFLTYFQNEAQLDKSGLPSDRFFAERPEGSVSTLKIQRTQQEDSAVYLCASSLGVTSLNYGYTFGSGTRLTVV.